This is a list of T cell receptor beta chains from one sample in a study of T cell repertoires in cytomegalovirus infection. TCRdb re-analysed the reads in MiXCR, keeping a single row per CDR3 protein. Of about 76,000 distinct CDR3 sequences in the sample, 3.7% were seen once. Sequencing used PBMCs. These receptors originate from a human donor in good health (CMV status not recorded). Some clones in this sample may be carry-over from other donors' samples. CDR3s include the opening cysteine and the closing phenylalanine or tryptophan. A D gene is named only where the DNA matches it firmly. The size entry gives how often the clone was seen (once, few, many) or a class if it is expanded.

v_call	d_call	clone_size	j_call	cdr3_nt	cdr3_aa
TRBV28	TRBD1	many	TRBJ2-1	TGTGCCAGCAGTTCACCCGGGACAGGGGACAATGAGCAGTTCTTC	CASSSPGTGDNEQFF
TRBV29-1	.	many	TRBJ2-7	TGCAGCGTTGAATACTCCTACGAGCAGTACTTC	CSVEYSYEQYF
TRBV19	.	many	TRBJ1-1	TGTGCCAGTAGTATCATTTCGGCAGGGAACACTGAAGCTTTCTTT	CASSIISAGNTEAFF
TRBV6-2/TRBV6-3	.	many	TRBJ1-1	TGTGCCAGCAGTTGGCGATTTGAACCGAACACTGAAGCTTTCTTT	CASSWRFEPNTEAFF
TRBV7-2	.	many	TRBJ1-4	TGTGCCAGCAGCCCCAGAGCGGGGGCCCGAGGGGGTGAAAAACTGTTTTTT	CASSPRAGARGGEKLFF
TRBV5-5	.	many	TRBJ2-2	TGTGCCAGCAGACCGGCTGCGATGGAGGTCCCCGGGGAGCTGTTTTTT	CASRPAAMEVPGELFF
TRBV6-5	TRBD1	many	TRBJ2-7	TGTGCCAGCAGTTACTCGACAGGGGCCAACGAGCAGTACTTC	CASSYSTGANEQYF
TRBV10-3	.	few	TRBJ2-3	TGTGCCGCCGGGGACACAGATACGCAGTATTTT	CAAGDTDTQYF
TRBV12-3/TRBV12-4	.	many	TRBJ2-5	TGTGCCAGCAGTCCTGGGGGCACGCGGCAAGAGACCCAGTACTTC	CASSPGGTRQETQYF
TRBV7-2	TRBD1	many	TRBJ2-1	TGTGCCAGCAGCTTTTCAGGGGGCGAGGATGAGCAGTTCTTC	CASSFSGGEDEQFF